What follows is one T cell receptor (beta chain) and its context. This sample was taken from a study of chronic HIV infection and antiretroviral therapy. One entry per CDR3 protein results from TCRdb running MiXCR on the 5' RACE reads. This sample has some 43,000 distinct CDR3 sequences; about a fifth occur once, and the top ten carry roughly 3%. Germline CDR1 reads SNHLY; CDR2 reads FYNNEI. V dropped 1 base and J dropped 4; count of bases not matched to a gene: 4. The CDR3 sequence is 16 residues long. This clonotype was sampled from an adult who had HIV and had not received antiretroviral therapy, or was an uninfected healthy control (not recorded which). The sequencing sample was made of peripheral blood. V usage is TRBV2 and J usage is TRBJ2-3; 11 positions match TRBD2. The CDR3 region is CASSEVGLAAPDTQYF. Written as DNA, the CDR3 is TGTGCCAGCAGTGAAGTGGGACTAGCGGCCCCAGATACGCAGTATTTT. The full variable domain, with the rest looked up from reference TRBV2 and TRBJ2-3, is EPEVTQTPSHQVTQMGQEVILRCVPISNHLYFYWYRQILGQKVEFLVSFYNNEISEKSEIFDDQFSVERPDGSNFTLKIRSTKLEDSAMYFCASSEVGLAAPDTQYFGPGTRLTVL.